What follows are 23 T cell receptor beta chains derived from one specimen sequenced in a study of Ad26.COV2.S vaccination and SARS-CoV-2 variants (dated by TCRdb to about 2021). The library relied on the immunoSEQ multiplex PCR assay. TCRdb carries this immuneACCESS record with in-frame sequences only. Its versions omit some clonotypes, under half of them owing to an unresolved V gene in the studies checked, with the rest unexplained. The sample records some 340,000 clones, approximately 86% of which are singletons. The biggest ten clones account for around 2% of the sample. Explained via the paper, the treatment or condition label denotes: approximately 18 received Ad26.COV2.S at low or high dose, single or two shots; several received placebo; per-sample allocation not given. For vaccine and placebo recipients, repertoires were sequenced using samples collected on day 63 after the first injection.

The sample was peripheral blood, taken in a trial of Ad26.COV2.S vaccine versus placebo. The source of these receptors is a person between 18 and 65 years old who received the Ad26.COV2.S COVID-19 vaccine or a placebo.

The J gene is TRBJ1-6, the V gene TRBV27; perhaps TRBD1 as D (6 bases). The germline gives CDR1 MNHEY, CDR2 SMNVEV (reference sequence). The CDR3 contains 17 residues. V was clipped by 2 bases and J by 6 bases, with 17 bases between them. The CDR3 is CASSLVGVGAANSPLHF. The CDR3 DNA reads as TGTGCCAGCAGTTTAGTCGGAGTGGGGGCGGCTAATTCACCCCTCCACTTT.

The V and J genes are TRBV9 and TRBJ2-1; 7 positions agree with TRBD1. The CDR3 totals 15 residues. V lost 0 bases and J lost 4; bases outside the gene matches: 4. Germline CDR1 and CDR2: SGDLS and YYNGEE. Here the CDR3 reads CASSVVTGSYNEQFF. Written as DNA, the CDR3 is TGTGCCAGCAGCGTAGTGACAGGGTCATACAATGAGCAGTTCTTC.

The CDR3 here is CSTGGSYEQYF. In DNA, the CDR3 is TGCAGTACAGGGGGATCCTACGAGCAGTACTTC. J is TRBJ2-7 and V is TRBV20-1; 8 nucleotides match TRBD1. Per germline, CDR1 DFQATT and CDR2 SNEGSKA (reference sequence). J was trimmed by 1 base and V by 8 bases; bases with no gene match: 1. The CDR3 runs to 11 residues.

This clone was seen once. The chain combines TRBV10-2 with TRBJ1-2, with D maybe TRBD1 (6 bases). The CDR3 consists of 12 residues. Trimming pared 9 bases from V and 5 bases from J, leaving 13 bases between. Per germline, CDR1 WSHSY and CDR2 SAAADI. CDR3 in DNA: TGCGCCAGTAGACAGGATGCATATGGCTACACCTTC. Translated: CASRQDAYGYTF.

This rearrangement joins TRBV6-5 to TRBJ1-1; TRBD1 aligns across 10 bases. This CDR3 has 14 residues. Trimming cost V 7 bases and J 4 bases; bases outside gene matches: 6. Germline assignment: CDR1 MNHEY and CDR2 SVGAGI. CDR3 sequence reads: CASTRDRGSTEAFF. In DNA, the CDR3 is TGTGCCAGCACCAGGGACAGGGGTAGCACTGAAGCTTTCTTT.

This chain joins TRBV4-3 and TRBJ2-1; D assignment may be TRBD1 or TRBD2 (5 bases each). V shed 1 base and J shed 9 bases, with 16 bases lying between them. CDR3 length equals 15 residues. Germline CDR1 reads LGHNA; CDR2 reads YSLEER. CDR3 protein: CASSQVSDWGGEQFF. DNA for the CDR3: TGCGCCAGCAGCCAAGTGTCGGACTGGGGCGGTGAGCAGTTCTTC.

This clone was found a few times. Here the CDR3 reads CASSESIIGAGTGFKQPQHF. As DNA, the CDR3 is TGCGCCAGCAGTGAGTCGATAATAGGCGCCGGGACAGGGTTTAAACAGCCCCAGCATTTT. The chain uses TRBV10-1 and TRBJ1-5; 9 bases fit TRBD1. Germline values: CDR1 WNHNN, CDR2 SYGVQD (reference sequence). Trimming cost V 0 bases and J 7 bases; bases outside gene matches: 19. CDR3 length: 20 amino acids.

V and J are TRBV4-1 and TRBJ2-5, with D perhaps matching TRBD2 (7 bases). Trimming shortened V by 0 bases and J by 4 bases, and 15 bases separated the two germline ends. CDR3 length: 16 residues. Germline V gene data show CDR1 as MGHRA and CDR2 as YSYEKL. Written as DNA, the CDR3 is TGCGCCAGCAGCCAAGAGATACAGGGAGGGCGAGAGACCCAGTACTTC. Translated: CASSQEIQGGRETQYF.

The V and J genes are TRBV7-9 and TRBJ1-2, with D hard to call. Trimming removed 5 bases at V and 6 bases at J, with 16 bases between. The CDR3 is 14 residues long. Germline assignment: CDR1 SEHNR and CDR2 FQNEAQ (reference sequence). CDR3 nucleotide sequence: TGTGCCAGCAGCCCAAATGGACCTGGACATGGCTACACCTTC. It specifies CASSPNGPGHGYTF.

V gene TRBV7-8 combines with J gene TRBJ2-2; D perhaps matches TRBD2 (5 bases). Germline V gene sequence: CDR1 SGHVS, CDR2 FQNEAQ. The CDR3 consists of 15 residues. The ends were cut back, 5 bases at V and 6 bases at J, with 16 bases in the middle. The CDR3 sequence: CASSQDLRLSGELFF. DNA of the CDR3: TGTGCCAGCAGCCAGGACTTGCGCCTTTCCGGGGAGCTGTTTTTT.

The chain recombines TRBV5-4 with TRBJ2-5; D is unresolved. Trimming removed 4 bases at V and 5 bases at J, with 12 bases between. CDR1 and CDR2 (germline): SGHNT, YYREEE (reference sequence). The CDR3 spans 13 residues. CDR3 coding DNA: TGTGCCAGCAGCGGTGTTAGCACGGAGACCCAGTACTTC. Its protein product is CASSGVSTETQYF. Using reference TRBV5-4 and TRBJ2-5 for the parts outside the CDR3, the full variable domain is ETGVTQSPTHLIKTRGQQVTLRCSSQSGHNTVSWYQQALGQGPQFIFQYYREEENGRGNFPPRFSGLQFPNYSSELNVNALELDDSALYLCASSGVSTETQYFGPGTRLLVL.

This chain uses TRBV6-2 or TRBV6-3 with TRBJ1-2; 7 bases fit TRBD1. The CDR3 spans 15 residues. V was clipped by 6 bases and J by 1 base; unmatched bases: 8. Germline V CDR1 and CDR2: MNHEY, SVGEGT. CDR3 residues: CASSNAGTDNYGYTF. In DNA, the CDR3 is TGTGCCAGCAGCAATGCCGGGACAGATAACTATGGCTACACCTTC.

A single count supports this clone. V usage is TRBV5-5 and J usage is TRBJ2-7; the D gene is possibly TRBD2 (5 bases). The CDR3 is 15 amino acids. V lost 4 bases and J lost 7, with 21 bases in between. The germline CDR1 and CDR2 sequences are SGHKS and YYEKEE (reference sequence). Written as DNA, the CDR3 is TGTGCCAGCAGCCGGGGTCCTCTGGAATCGTGGGAGCAGTACTTC. Its protein is CASSRGPLESWEQYF.

The CDR3 loop is CASSRQGAGGNNEQFF. CDR3 DNA: TGTGCCAGCAGCCGTCAGGGAGCGGGGGGAAACAATGAGCAGTTCTTC. The V call is TRBV9, the J call TRBJ2-1; 9 nucleotides align to TRBD2. From germline, CDR1 is SGDLS and CDR2 YYNGEE. The CDR3 sequence is 16 residues long. V was pared by 4 bases and J by 5 bases, with 10 bases of the junction left unmatched.

This clone was recorded once. V and J are TRBV5-4 and TRBJ1-3, with D perhaps matching TRBD1 (5 bases). Trimming stripped 1 base from V and 4 bases from J, with 9 bases between. Germline-derived CDR1 and CDR2 are SGHNT and YYREEE (reference sequence). CDR3 length: 14 amino acids. The DNA for the CDR3 is TGTGCCAGCAGCTTGAATTCAGGGGGAAACACCATATATTTT. This gives the protein CASSLNSGGNTIYF.

This sequence joins TRBV4-3 and TRBJ1-2, with D uncertain. Germline assignment: CDR1 LGHNA and CDR2 YSLEER. V was pared by 0 bases and J by 7 bases, with 15 bases between. CDR3 length: 15 amino acids. The CDR3 nucleotides read TGCGCCAGCAGCCAAGAAGATTTTCCGGGTGGTGGCTACACCTTC. It yields the protein CASSQEDFPGGGYTF.

J is TRBJ1-5 and V is TRBV4-3; no clear D. Per germline, CDR1 LGHNA and CDR2 YSLEER. The CDR3 runs 13 residues. Between the trimmed V and J ends, which lost 0 bases and 11 bases, there was a span of 11 bases. The CDR3: CASSQEKGWAQHF. For the CDR3, the DNA is TGCGCCAGCAGCCAAGAGAAGGGTTGGGCCCAGCATTTT.

This clone was seen ten or more times. J is TRBJ1-1 and V is TRBV9; TRBD1 might be the D (5 bases). Per the germline V gene, CDR1 is SGDLS and CDR2 is YYNGEE. This CDR3 comprises 14 residues. The V gene lost 3 bases and the J gene lost 3 bases, with 12 bases spanning the gap. In DNA, the CDR3 is TGTGCCAGCAGCGCGGGGCTTACCCACACTGAAGCTTTCTTT. Its protein is CASSAGLTHTEAFF.

This chain links TRBV7-2 with TRBJ2-1; D is ambiguous. The length of the CDR3 is 15 residues. Germline CDR1 is SGHTA and CDR2 is FQGNSA. V lost 5 bases and J 4 bases, leaving 15 bases between the germline ends. The CDR3 sequence is CASSPRTSSYNEQFF. CDR3 DNA sequence: TGTGCCAGCAGCCCCCGTACGTCGAGTTACAATGAGCAGTTCTTC.

The chain combines TRBV2 with TRBJ1-1; weak D call: TRBD1 (5 bases). Trimming shortened V by 3 bases and J by 1 base, and 15 bases separated the two germline ends. CDR3 length: 16 residues. The V gene's germline CDR1 is SNHLY and CDR2 FYNNEI. CDR3 in DNA: TGTGCCAGCAGTGAGGGGCCAGCCGGCCCGAACACTGAAGCTTTCTTT. It codes for CASSEGPAGPNTEAFF.

J is TRBJ1-2 and V is TRBV15; D remains unclear. Between the trimmed V and J ends, which lost 5 bases and 0 bases, there was a span of 13 bases. Germline assignment: CDR1 LNHNV and CDR2 YYDKDF (reference sequence). There are 15 residues in the CDR3. CDR3 in DNA: TGTGCCACCAGCGGCTCCACCGGGGCTAACTATGGCTACACCTTC. Translation: CATSGSTGANYGYTF.

This clone turned up a few times. The V call is TRBV3-1 (or the pseudogene TRBV3-2), the J call TRBJ1-1, with TRBD1 as a possible D gene (5 bases). Trimming took off 2 bases at V and 5 bases at J, with 15 bases between the two ends. The CDR3 runs to 15 residues. CDR1 and CDR2 from the germline V gene are LGHDT and YNNKEL (reference sequence). The CDR3 sequence is CASSQSSAGRTEAFF. The CDR3, as DNA: TGTGCCAGCAGCCAATCCTCGGCAGGGAGGACTGAAGCTTTCTTT.

This clone was detected once. The chain carries TRBV5-1 and TRBJ2-7, with D hard to call. This CDR3 contains 12 residues. The V gene lost 5 bases and the J gene lost 4 bases, with 10 bases spanning the gap. Germline V lookup: CDR1 SGHRS, CDR2 YFSETQ. The CDR3 protein is CASSSDGYEQYF. The CDR3 bases are TGCGCCAGCAGTTCGGACGGTTACGAGCAGTACTTC.